This T cell receptor beta chain was captured by sequencing in a study of CD8 T cells in Susac syndrome. Findings of the study overall: Only a relatively small number of individuals were included in the TCR sequencing and HLA analysis. CD8+ clones in Susac expanded most in TEMRA cells and active patients.

RNA amounts of roughly 0.5 to 1 ug underwent reverse transcription with random hexamers. MiXCR, applied by TCRdb to the immunoSEQ multiplex PCR reads, yields one record per CDR3 protein. The top ten hold about 0.15% of the sample, which has some 200,000 distinct CDR3 sequences, more than 85% seen once. The CDR3 is 16 residues long. Trimming pared 0 bases from V and 2 bases from J, leaving 13 bases between. As to this clonotype: Its specificity is not known.

Sequenced sample: CD8+ T cells from PBMCs. The TCR comes from a human donor with Susac syndrome. The chain combines TRBV23-1 with TRBJ2-5; D possibly corresponds to TRBD1 (7 bases). TRBV23-1 is filed as an ORF, its function uncertain. The CDR3 DNA reads TGCGCCAGCAGTCAATCGGAGGGACAGCAACAAGAGACCCAGTACTTC. The encoded protein is CASSQSEGQQQETQYF.